A selection of T cell receptor beta chains follows, all from one sample in a study of beta chain features in type 1 diabetes. Profiling relied on immunoSEQ multiplex PCR, and the TCRdb table lists in-frame clones only, not all of them. Of around 250,000 clones in the sample, roughly 70% are singletons; the top ten hold 0.053%. Sequencing input: naive CD4+ T cells from blood. The receptors were gathered from a young man in good health. CDR3s include the opening cysteine and the closing phenylalanine or tryptophan. Fields, in order: clone size, V gene, J gene, D gene, CDR3 protein, CDR3 DNA. The D gene is left open where the match is weak. Rows give clone size only sometimes, using once, few, many, or a class for an expanded clone.

size: NA
V: TRBV30
J: TRBJ1-5
D: NA
CDR3: CAWRNRVLNNQPQHF
DNA: TGTGCCTGGAGGAACAGGGTTTTGAACAATCAGCCCCAGCATTTT

size: NA
V: TRBV25-1
J: TRBJ1-1
D: NA
CDR3: CASSEWAANTEAFF
DNA: TGTGCCAGCAGTGAATGGGCCGCGAACACTGAAGCTTTCTTT

size: NA
V: TRBV5-6
J: TRBJ2-7
D: NA
CDR3: CASSLPRVRYEQYF
DNA: TGTGCCAGCAGCCTACCTCGGGTTCGGTACGAGCAGTACTTC

size: few
V: TRBV30
J: TRBJ2-3
D: TRBD2
CDR3: CACIRTSGSTDTQYF
DNA: TGTGCCTGCATTCGGACTAGCGGGAGCACAGATACGCAGTATTTT

size: NA
V: TRBV4-1
J: TRBJ2-1
D: TRBD2
CDR3: CASSQGPTSGQMIF
DNA: TGCGCCAGCAGCCAAGGCCCGACTAGCGGACAAATGATCTTC

size: few
V: TRBV7-9
J: TRBJ1-2
D: TRBD1
CDR3: CASSWTGLAERNYGYTF
DNA: TGTGCCAGCAGCTGGACAGGATTGGCAGAGCGGAACTATGGCTACACCTTC

size: few
V: TRBV30
J: TRBJ1-5
D: NA
CDR3: CAWSVGTGNQPQHF
DNA: TGTGCCTGGAGTGTAGGGACGGGCAATCAGCCCCAGCATTTT

size: NA
V: TRBV7-2
J: TRBJ1-1
D: TRBD1
CDR3: CASSPDRGRSEAFF
DNA: TGTGCCAGCAGCCCAGACAGGGGGCGATCTGAAGCTTTCTTT

size: NA
V: TRBV29-1
J: TRBJ2-2
D: TRBD2
CDR3: CSFARRGLAGEIGTGELFF
DNA: TGCAGCTTTGCTCGCCGGGGTCTAGCGGGAGAAATTGGCACCGGGGAGCTGTTTTTT

size: NA
V: TRBV2
J: TRBJ2-1
D: NA
CDR3: CASSDTGVNEQFF
DNA: TGTGCCAGCAGTGACACGGGGGTAAATGAGCAGTTCTTC

size: NA
V: TRBV29-1
J: TRBJ2-3
D: NA
CDR3: CSTRTASTDTQYF
DNA: TGCAGCACAAGGACAGCCTCCACAGATACGCAGTATTTT

size: NA
V: TRBV30
J: TRBJ2-7
D: TRBD2
CDR3: CAWSAGLAGGGEQYF
DNA: TGTGCCTGGAGTGCGGGACTAGCGGGAGGAGGCGAGCAGTACTTC

size: NA
V: TRBV7-9
J: TRBJ2-5
D: NA
CDR3: CASGRGPGETQYF
DNA: TGTGCCAGCGGCCGTGGCCCCGGAGAGACCCAGTACTTC

size: NA
V: TRBV30
J: TRBJ1-4
D: NA
CDR3: CAWTGVNEKLFF
DNA: TGTGCCTGGACGGGGGTTAATGAAAAACTGTTTTTT

size: NA
V: TRBV5-6
J: TRBJ2-7
D: NA
CDR3: CASSLAWRRTYEQYF
DNA: TGTGCCAGCAGCTTGGCCTGGCGCCGTACCTACGAGCAGTACTTC

size: NA
V: TRBV30
J: TRBJ2-7
D: NA
CDR3: CAWSDAVSEQYF
DNA: TGTGCCTGGAGTGACGCAGTCAGCGAACAGTACTTC

size: NA
V: TRBV30
J: TRBJ2-1
D: NA
CDR3: CAWNGYNNEQFF
DNA: TGTGCCTGGAACGGGTATAACAATGAGCAGTTCTTC

size: NA
V: TRBV12-2
J: TRBJ2-1
D: NA
CDR3: CARRGDEQFF
DNA: TGTGCAAGGAGGGGCGATGAGCAGTTCTTC

size: NA
V: TRBV4-3
J: TRBJ2-5
D: TRBD2
CDR3: CASSQGLAGGPQETQYF
DNA: TGCGCCAGCAGCCAAGGGCTAGCGGGAGGGCCCCAAGAGACCCAGTACTTC

size: NA
V: TRBV10-3
J: TRBJ2-5
D: NA
CDR3: CAISESRDYQETQYF
DNA: TGTGCCATCAGTGAGTCGAGAGACTACCAAGAGACCCAGTACTTC

size: NA
V: TRBV29-1
J: TRBJ2-3
D: NA
CDR3: CSVAAPLNTQYF
DNA: TGCAGCGTCGCCGCTCCCTTGAATACGCAGTATTTT

size: NA
V: TRBV13
J: TRBJ2-3
D: NA
CDR3: CASSWRGPDTQYF
DNA: TGTGCCAGCAGTTGGCGGGGGCCAGATACGCAGTATTTT

size: NA
V: TRBV10-3
J: TRBJ2-3
D: NA
CDR3: CAISGQDTDTQYF
DNA: TGTGCCATCAGTGGGCAGGACACAGATACGCAGTATTTT

size: NA
V: TRBV5-1
J: TRBJ2-7
D: NA
CDR3: CASSLATGYEQYF
DNA: TGCGCCAGCAGCTTGGCCACAGGCTACGAGCAGTACTTC

size: NA
V: TRBV29-1
J: TRBJ2-5
D: NA
CDR3: CSVARVETQYF
DNA: TGCAGCGTTGCAAGGGTGGAGACCCAGTACTTC

size: NA
V: TRBV30
J: TRBJ2-5
D: NA
CDR3: CAWGLQETQYF
DNA: TGTGCCTGGGGACTCCAAGAGACCCAGTACTTC

size: NA
V: TRBV29-1
J: TRBJ2-1
D: NA
CDR3: CSVVFYNEQFF
DNA: TGCAGCGTTGTATTCTACAATGAGCAGTTCTTC

size: NA
V: TRBV4-3
J: TRBJ2-3
D: TRBD2
CDR3: CASSQVGTSADTQYF
DNA: TGCGCCAGCAGCCAAGTGGGGACTAGCGCCGATACGCAGTATTTT

size: NA
V: TRBV7-9
J: TRBJ2-1
D: TRBD1
CDR3: CASSPRQGPSYNEQFF
DNA: TGTGCCAGCAGCCCACGACAGGGACCAAGCTACAATGAGCAGTTCTTC

size: NA
V: TRBV29-1
J: TRBJ2-1
D: NA
CDR3: CSVVPGALSSYNEQFF
DNA: TGCAGCGTTGTCCCAGGGGCGCTGAGCTCCTACAATGAGCAGTTCTTC

size: NA
V: TRBV7-9
J: TRBJ1-1
D: NA
CDR3: CASSLRDLNTEAFF
DNA: TGTGCCAGCAGCTTGAGGGATTTGAACACTGAAGCTTTCTTT

size: NA
V: TRBV28
J: TRBJ1-2
D: NA
CDR3: CASSSTGYYGYTF
DNA: TGTGCCAGCTCATCAACAGGATACTATGGCTACACCTTC

size: NA
V: TRBV29-1
J: TRBJ1-2
D: NA
CDR3: CSVDYGYTF
DNA: TGCAGCGTGGACTATGGCTACACCTTC

size: NA
V: TRBV5-4
J: TRBJ2-4
D: NA
CDR3: CASSLAPLAKNIQYF
DNA: TGTGCCAGCAGCTTGGCTCCACTAGCCAAAAACATTCAGTACTTC

size: NA
V: TRBV30
J: TRBJ1-1
D: NA
CDR3: CAWSVLSEAFF
DNA: TGTGCCTGGAGTGTACTCTCTGAAGCTTTCTTT

size: NA
V: TRBV7-2
J: TRBJ2-1
D: NA
CDR3: CASSLLPPGHNEQFF
DNA: TGTGCCAGCAGCCTCCTACCCCCGGGCCACAATGAGCAGTTCTTC

size: NA
V: TRBV29-1
J: TRBJ2-3
D: NA
CDR3: CSVVGRGTDTQYF
DNA: TGCAGCGTTGTAGGCAGGGGAACAGATACGCAGTATTTT

size: NA
V: TRBV6-5
J: TRBJ2-3
D: NA
CDR3: CASTEGRTSTDTQYF
DNA: TGTGCCAGCACCGAGGGGAGGACTAGCACAGATACGCAGTATTTT

size: few
V: TRBV11-2
J: TRBJ2-3
D: TRBD1
CDR3: CASSLARTGGEQYF
DNA: TGTGCCAGCAGCTTAGCCAGGACAGGGGGCGAGCAGTATTTT